This T cell receptor (beta chain) stems from a study of blood T cell repertoires in COVID-19. About the study: COVID-19 samples collected from the United States, Italy and Spain covered acute and convalescent phases.

Trimming pared 0 bases from V and 7 bases from J, leaving 7 bases between. The germline gives CDR1 LGHNA, CDR2 YSLEER. This CDR3 has 13 amino acids. Original data processing: Cell counts per sample came from amplifying reference gene primers. TCRdb's table, derived via immunoSEQ multiplex PCR, lists solely in-frame clones and lacks some. V and J calls and clone size are given by that table; D and trimming were obtained from the DNA. The sample has some 240,000 clones; approximately 85% are singletons. This TCR was recovered from a woman aged 55-75 years with active or convalescent COVID-19. The rearrangement uses TRBV4-3 and TRBJ2-1; D ambiguous. The sample comprised peripheral blood. CDR3 region: CASSQDRVNEQFF. The CDR3 DNA follows: TGCGCCAGCAGCCAAGATCGTGTAAATGAGCAGTTCTTC.